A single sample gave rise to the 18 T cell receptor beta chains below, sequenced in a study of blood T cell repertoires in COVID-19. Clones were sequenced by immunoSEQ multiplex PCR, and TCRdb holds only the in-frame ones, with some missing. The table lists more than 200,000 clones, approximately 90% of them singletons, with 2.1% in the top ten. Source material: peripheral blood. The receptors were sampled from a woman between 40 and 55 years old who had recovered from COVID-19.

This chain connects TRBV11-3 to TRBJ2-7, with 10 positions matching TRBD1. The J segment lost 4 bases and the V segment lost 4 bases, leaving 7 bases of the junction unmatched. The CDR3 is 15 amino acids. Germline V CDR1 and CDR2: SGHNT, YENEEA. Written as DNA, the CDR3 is TGTGCCAGCAGCTCTACGGGACAGGGGTTATACGAGCAGTACTTC. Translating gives CASSSTGQGLYEQYF.

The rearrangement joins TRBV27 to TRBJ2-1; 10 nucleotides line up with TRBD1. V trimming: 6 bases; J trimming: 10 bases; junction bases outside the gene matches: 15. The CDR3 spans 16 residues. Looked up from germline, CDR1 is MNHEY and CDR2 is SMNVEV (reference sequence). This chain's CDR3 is CASSRPGDRGRREQFF. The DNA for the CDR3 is TGTGCCAGCAGCCGACCAGGGGACAGGGGAAGACGCGAGCAGTTCTTC.

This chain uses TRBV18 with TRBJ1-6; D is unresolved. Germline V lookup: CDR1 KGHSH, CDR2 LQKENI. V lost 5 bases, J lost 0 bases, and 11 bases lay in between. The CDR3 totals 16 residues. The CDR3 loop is CASSSEGGSYNSPLHF. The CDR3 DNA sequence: TGTGCCAGCTCATCCGAGGGCGGCTCCTATAATTCACCCCTCCACTTT.

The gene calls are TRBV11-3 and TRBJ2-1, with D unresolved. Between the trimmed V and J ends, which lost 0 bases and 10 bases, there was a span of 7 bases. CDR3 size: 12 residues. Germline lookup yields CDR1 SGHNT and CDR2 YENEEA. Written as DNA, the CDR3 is TGTGCCAGCAGCTTAGATCGCCGGGAGCAGTTCTTC. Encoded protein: CASSLDRREQFF.

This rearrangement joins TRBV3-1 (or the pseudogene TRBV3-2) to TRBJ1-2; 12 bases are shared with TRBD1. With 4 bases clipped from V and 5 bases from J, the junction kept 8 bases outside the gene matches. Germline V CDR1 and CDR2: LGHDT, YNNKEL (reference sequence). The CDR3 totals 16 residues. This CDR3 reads CASSPLGTGGSYGYTF. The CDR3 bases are TGTGCCAGCAGCCCACTGGGGACAGGGGGCTCGTATGGCTACACCTTC.

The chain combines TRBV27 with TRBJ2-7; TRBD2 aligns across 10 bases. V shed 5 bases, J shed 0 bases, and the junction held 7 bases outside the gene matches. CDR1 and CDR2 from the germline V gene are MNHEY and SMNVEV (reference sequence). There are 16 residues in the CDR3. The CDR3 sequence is CASSLRTSGVSYEQYF. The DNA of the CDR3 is TGTGCCAGCAGTCTAAGAACTAGCGGGGTCTCCTACGAGCAGTACTTC.

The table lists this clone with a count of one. CDR3 protein: CASSLVYSNTQYF. CDR3 sequence (DNA): TGTGCCAGCAGTTTAGTCTACAGCAATACGCAGTATTTT. The V call is TRBV12-3 or TRBV12-4, the J call TRBJ2-3; D remains unclear. Deletions cut 1 base from V and 7 bases from J, with 9 bases between. The CDR3 length is 13 residues.

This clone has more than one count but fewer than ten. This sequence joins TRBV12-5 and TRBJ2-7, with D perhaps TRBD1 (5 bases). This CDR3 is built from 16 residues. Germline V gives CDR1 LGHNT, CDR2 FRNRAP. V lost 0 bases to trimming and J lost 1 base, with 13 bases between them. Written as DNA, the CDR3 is TGTGCTAGTGGTTTGGTACGTGTCCAGGGATCCTACGAGCAGTACTTC. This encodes CASGLVRVQGSYEQYF.

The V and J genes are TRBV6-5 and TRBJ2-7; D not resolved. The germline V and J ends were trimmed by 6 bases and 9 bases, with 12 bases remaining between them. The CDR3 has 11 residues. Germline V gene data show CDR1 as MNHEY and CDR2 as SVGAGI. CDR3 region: CASSAEDRQYF. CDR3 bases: TGTGCCAGCAGCGCAGAGGATCGGCAGTACTTC.

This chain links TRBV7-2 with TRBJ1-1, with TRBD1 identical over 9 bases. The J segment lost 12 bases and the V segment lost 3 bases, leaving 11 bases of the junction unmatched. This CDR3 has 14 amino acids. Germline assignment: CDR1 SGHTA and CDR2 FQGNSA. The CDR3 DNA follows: TGTGCCAGCAGCTTTCTACCGGGACAGGGTAGAACTTTCTTT. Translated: CASSFLPGQGRTFF.

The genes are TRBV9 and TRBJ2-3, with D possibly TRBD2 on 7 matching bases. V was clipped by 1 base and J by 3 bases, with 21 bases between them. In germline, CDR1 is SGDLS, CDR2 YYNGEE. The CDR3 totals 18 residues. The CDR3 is CASSVRPWAGEGTDTQYF. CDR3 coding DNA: TGTGCCAGCAGCGTACGACCCTGGGCAGGGGAGGGGACAGATACGCAGTATTTT.

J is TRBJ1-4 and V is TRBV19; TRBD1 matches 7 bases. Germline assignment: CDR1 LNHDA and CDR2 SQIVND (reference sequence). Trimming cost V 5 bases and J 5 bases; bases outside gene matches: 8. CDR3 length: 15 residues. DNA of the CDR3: TGTGCCAGTAGTGCCTCGGACAGGAACAATGAAAAACTGTTTTTT. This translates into CASSASDRNNEKLFF.

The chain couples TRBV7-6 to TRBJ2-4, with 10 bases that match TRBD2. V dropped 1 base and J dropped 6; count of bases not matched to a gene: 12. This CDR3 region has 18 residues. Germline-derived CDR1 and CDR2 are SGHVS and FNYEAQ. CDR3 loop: CASSLGAFSGGPPNIQYF. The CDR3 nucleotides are TGTGCCAGCAGCTTAGGGGCGTTTAGCGGGGGGCCCCCAAACATTCAGTACTTC. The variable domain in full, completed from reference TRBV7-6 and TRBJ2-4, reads GAGVSQSPRYKVTKRGQDVALRCDPISGHVSLYWYRQALGQGPEFLTYFNYEAQQDKSGLPNDRFSAERPEGSISTLTIQRTEQRDSAMYRCASSLGAFSGGPPNIQYFGAGTRLSVL.

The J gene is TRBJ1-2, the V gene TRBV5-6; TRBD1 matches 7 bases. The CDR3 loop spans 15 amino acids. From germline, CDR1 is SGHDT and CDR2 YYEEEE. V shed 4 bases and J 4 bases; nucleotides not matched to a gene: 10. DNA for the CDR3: TGTGCCAGCAGCCCCGACAGGGAACGGGGCTATGGCTACACCTTC. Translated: CASSPDRERGYGYTF.

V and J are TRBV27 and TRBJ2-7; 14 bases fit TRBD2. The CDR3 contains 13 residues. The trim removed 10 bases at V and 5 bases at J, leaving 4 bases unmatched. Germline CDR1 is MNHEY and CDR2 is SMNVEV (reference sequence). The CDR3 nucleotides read TGTGCCACCAGACTAGCGGGAGGGAACGAGCAGTACTTC. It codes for CATRLAGGNEQYF.

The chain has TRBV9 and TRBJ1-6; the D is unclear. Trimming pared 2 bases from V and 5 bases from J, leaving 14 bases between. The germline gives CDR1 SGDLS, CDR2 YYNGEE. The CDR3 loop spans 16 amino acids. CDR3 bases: TGTGCCAGCAGCGTTGGGCAGAGCAACAATAATTCACCCCTCCACTTT. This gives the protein CASSVGQSNNNSPLHF.

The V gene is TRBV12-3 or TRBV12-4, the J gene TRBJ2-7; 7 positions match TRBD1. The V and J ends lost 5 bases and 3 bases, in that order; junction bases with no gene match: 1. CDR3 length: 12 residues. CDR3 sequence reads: CASSRQGYEQYF. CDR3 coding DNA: TGTGCCAGCAGTAGACAGGGCTACGAGCAGTACTTC.

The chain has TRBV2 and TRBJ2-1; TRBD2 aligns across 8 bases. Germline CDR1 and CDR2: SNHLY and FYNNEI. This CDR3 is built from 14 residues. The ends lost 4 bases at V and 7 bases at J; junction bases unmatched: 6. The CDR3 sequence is CASSGTSFGNEQFF. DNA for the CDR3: TGTGCCAGCAGTGGGACTAGCTTCGGTAATGAGCAGTTCTTC. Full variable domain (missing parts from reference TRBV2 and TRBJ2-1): EPEVTQTPSHQVTQMGQEVILRCVPISNHLYFYWYRQILGQKVEFLVSFYNNEISEKSEIFDDQFSVERPDGSNFTLKIRSTKLEDSAMYFCASSGTSFGNEQFFGPGTRLTVL.